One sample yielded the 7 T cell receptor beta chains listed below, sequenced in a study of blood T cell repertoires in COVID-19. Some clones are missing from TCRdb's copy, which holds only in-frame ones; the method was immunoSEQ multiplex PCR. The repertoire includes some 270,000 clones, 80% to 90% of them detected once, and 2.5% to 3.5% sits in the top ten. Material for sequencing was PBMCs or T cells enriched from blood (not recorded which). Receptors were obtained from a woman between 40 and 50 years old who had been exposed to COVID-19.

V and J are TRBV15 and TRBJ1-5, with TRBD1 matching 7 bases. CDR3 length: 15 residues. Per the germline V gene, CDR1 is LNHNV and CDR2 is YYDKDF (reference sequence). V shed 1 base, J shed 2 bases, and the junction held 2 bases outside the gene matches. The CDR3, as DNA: TGTGCCACCAGCAGAGCCGGGACAGGCAATCAGCCCCAGCATTTT. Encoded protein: CATSRAGTGNQPQHF.

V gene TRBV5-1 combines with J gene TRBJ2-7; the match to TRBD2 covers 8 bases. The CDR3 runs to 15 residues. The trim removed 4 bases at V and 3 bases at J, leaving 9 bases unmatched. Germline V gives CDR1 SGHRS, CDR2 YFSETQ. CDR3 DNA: TGCGCCAGCAGCCCGGAGGCCGGGACTAGCTACGAGCAGTACTTC. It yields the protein CASSPEAGTSYEQYF.

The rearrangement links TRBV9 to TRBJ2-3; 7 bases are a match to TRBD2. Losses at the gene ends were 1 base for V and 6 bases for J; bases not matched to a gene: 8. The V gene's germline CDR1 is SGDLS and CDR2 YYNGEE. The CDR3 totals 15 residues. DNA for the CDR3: TGTGCCAGCAGCGTAAATAAGCGGGATGGGGATACGCAGTATTTT. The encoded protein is CASSVNKRDGDTQYF.

The DNA of the CDR3 is TGCGCCAGCAGCCAAGAACGGGACGGGAGCTCCTACAATGAGCAGTTCTTC. This encodes CASSQERDGSSYNEQFF. This chain links TRBV4-3 with TRBJ2-1, with D perhaps TRBD2 (6 bases). V was cut by 0 bases and J by 0 bases, with 12 bases left in between. The germline V gene encodes CDR1 LGHNA and CDR2 YSLEER. The CDR3 runs to 17 residues.

CDR3 DNA: TGTGCCAGCAGGGGGACAGGGGATAATCAGCCCCAGCATTTT. Its protein is CASRGTGDNQPQHF. The chain links TRBV6-5 to TRBJ1-5, with 10 bases that match TRBD1. Trimming removed 6 bases from V and 4 bases from J; junction bases left unmatched: 3. Germline CDR1 MNHEY, CDR2 SVGAGI. The CDR3 has 14 residues.

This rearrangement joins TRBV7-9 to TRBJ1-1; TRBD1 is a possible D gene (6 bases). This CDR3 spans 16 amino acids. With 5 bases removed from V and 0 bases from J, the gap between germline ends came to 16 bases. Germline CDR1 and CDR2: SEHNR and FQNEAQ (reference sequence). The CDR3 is CASSVQGGVMNTEAFF. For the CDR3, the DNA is TGTGCCAGCAGCGTACAGGGTGGGGTAATGAACACTGAAGCTTTCTTT.

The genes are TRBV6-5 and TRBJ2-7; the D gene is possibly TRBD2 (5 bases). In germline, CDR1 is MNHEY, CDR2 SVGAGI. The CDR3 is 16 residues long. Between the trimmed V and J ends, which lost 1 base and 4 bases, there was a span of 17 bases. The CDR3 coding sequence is TGTGCCAGCAGTTACTACTCGGGATCGGGCGCATACGAGCAGTACTTC. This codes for CASSYYSGSGAYEQYF.